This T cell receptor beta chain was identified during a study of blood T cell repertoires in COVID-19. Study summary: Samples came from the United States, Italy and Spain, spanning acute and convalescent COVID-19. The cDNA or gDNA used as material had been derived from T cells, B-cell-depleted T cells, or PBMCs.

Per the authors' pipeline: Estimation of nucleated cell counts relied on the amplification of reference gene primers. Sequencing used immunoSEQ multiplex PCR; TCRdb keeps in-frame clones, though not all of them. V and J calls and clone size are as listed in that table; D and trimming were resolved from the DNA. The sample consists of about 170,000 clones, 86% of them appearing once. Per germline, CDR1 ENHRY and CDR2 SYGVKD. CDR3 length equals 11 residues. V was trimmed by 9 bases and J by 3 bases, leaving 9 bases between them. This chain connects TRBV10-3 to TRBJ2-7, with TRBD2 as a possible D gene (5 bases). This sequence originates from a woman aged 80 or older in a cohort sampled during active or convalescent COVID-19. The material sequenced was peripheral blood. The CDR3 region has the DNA TGTGCCATTCGGGGTGACTACGAGCAGTACTTC. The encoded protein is CAIRGDYEQYF.